This TCR beta chain was sequenced in a study of CD8+ T cells in alopecia areata. Study at large: A regimen of oral tofacitinib, 5 to 10 mg twice daily, was given to treated patients.

PBMCs provided sorted CD4+ and CD8+ T cells. Germline lookup yields CDR1 LGHNA and CDR2 YNFKEQ. Germline trimming cut 5 bases from V and 5 bases from J; bases unmatched to any gene: 5. This CDR3 has 13 amino acids. Whole-study results and caveats: Unlike in mice, where it was clearer, TCR sharing across patients was less clear, possibly HLA-related.

Note on this clone: Antigen specificity is unknown.

Sequencing relied on a cDNA template that was reverse transcribed from extracted RNA. This table comes from immunoSEQ multiplex PCR, and its TCRdb copy is limited to in-frame clones, with some not included. The sample has some 150,000 clones, roughly 70% seen once. The clonotype comes from a human donor with alopecia areata. The V gene is TRBV4-2, the J gene TRBJ2-5; the match to TRBD2 covers 7 bases. The starting material was CD8+ T cells sorted from blood, obtained at week 0. CDR3 nucleotides: TGTGCCAGCAGCAAGGACGGGGGGGAGACCCAGTACTTC. It specifies CASSKDGGETQYF.